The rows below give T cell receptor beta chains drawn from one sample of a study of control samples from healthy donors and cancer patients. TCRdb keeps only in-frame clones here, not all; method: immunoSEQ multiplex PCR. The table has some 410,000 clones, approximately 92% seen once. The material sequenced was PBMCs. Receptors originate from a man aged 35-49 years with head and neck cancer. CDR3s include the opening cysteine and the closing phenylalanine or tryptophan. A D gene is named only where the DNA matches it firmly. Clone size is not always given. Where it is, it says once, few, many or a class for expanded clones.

TGTGCCAGCAGCCCCCTTGGGACAGGGTCTGAAAAACTGTTTTTT	CASSPLGTGSEKLFF	TRBV5-5	NA	TRBJ1-4	TRBD1
TGTGCCAGCGGACCCTCCGGACAGCATGAGCAGTTCTTC	CASGPSGQHEQFF	TRBV11-2	NA	TRBJ2-1	NA
TGTGCCAGCAGCGGCCGGACTAGCGGGAAAAACATTGAGCAGTTCTTC	CASSGRTSGKNIEQFF	TRBV2	NA	TRBJ2-1	TRBD2
TGTGCCAGCAGCCCTGGGCAGGGGAGCTATGGCTACACCTTC	CASSPGQGSYGYTF	TRBV4-2	NA	TRBJ1-2	NA
TGTGCCAGCAGTGAACGGGATACCGATGTCTACACCTTC	CASSERDTDVYTF	TRBV6-1	once	TRBJ1-2	NA
TGTGCCAGCAGCTTAGTAACAGGGGGCGGCGAGCAGTACTTC	CASSLVTGGGEQYF	TRBV7-2	NA	TRBJ2-7	TRBD1
TGTGCCAGCAGCTTGCGAGGGGGCGACAATTCACCCCTCCACTTT	CASSLRGGDNSPLHF	TRBV5-5	NA	TRBJ1-6	TRBD1
TGTGCCAGTAGTATCCCCCCGGACAGAAGGGCGGATCAGCCCCAGCATTTT	CASSIPPDRRADQPQHF	TRBV19	NA	TRBJ1-5	NA
TGTGCCAGCAGCCACGGACAGGGGCTCTCTGGGGCCAACGTCCTGACTTTC	CASSHGQGLSGANVLTF	TRBV7-3	NA	TRBJ2-6	TRBD1
TGCGCCAGCAGTCAATCGCCGACAGGGACCTCCGGAGAGACCCAGTACTTC	CASSQSPTGTSGETQYF	TRBV23-1	NA	TRBJ2-5	TRBD1
TGTGCCAGCAGCTTATCGGCCTCTAGCTCCTACGAGCAGTACTTC	CASSLSASSSYEQYF	TRBV7-3	NA	TRBJ2-7	NA
TGTGCCACTCTATACGGGGAGAACACCGGGGAGCTGTTTTTT	CATLYGENTGELFF	TRBV2	NA	TRBJ2-2	NA
TGTGCCAGCAGCCCCGGGGGTGAGCAGTTCTTC	CASSPGGEQFF	TRBV7-2	NA	TRBJ2-1	NA
TGTGCCAGCCGGAGGGCAGAGAAAAATGAAAAACTGTTTTTT	CASRRAEKNEKLFF	TRBV19	NA	TRBJ1-4	NA
TGTGCCAGTAGTATTCATTTCGGGGAGCTGTTTTTT	CASSIHFGELFF	TRBV19	NA	TRBJ2-2	NA
TGTGCCAGCAGCCGCCGACAGGGGGCTTTCAAAGAGACCCAGTACTTC	CASSRRQGAFKETQYF	TRBV5-4	NA	TRBJ2-5	TRBD1
TGTGCCAGCAGCAAGGGGTCGAGGGTCGGAGGCAATCAGCCCCAGCATTTT	CASSKGSRVGGNQPQHF	TRBV21-1	NA	TRBJ1-5	NA
TGTGCCACCAGCAGAGATACGAGGGCTGGAAACACCATATATTTT	CATSRDTRAGNTIYF	TRBV15	NA	TRBJ1-3	NA
TGTGCCAGCAGTACAGGGGGCGTGGAGCCCCAGCATTTT	CASSTGGVEPQHF	TRBV2	NA	TRBJ1-5	TRBD1
TGCGCCAGCAGATTGGACAGGGAAGGTAGTAGGGCTGAAGCTTTCTTT	CASRLDREGSRAEAFF	TRBV5-1	NA	TRBJ1-1	TRBD1
TGTGCCAGCTCATTCACTCAGGGACGCGAGAACACTGAAGCTTTCTTT	CASSFTQGRENTEAFF	TRBV18	NA	TRBJ1-1	NA
TGCGCCAGCAGCTTGGAACCTACCTCTAATCAGCCCCAGCATTTT	CASSLEPTSNQPQHF	TRBV5-1	NA	TRBJ1-5	NA
TGCAGTGCAAGAGGGTACAATGAGCAGTTCTTC	CSARGYNEQFF	TRBV20-1	NA	TRBJ2-1	NA
TGTGCCAGCACTGGCAGAGCAAACGAGCAGTACTTC	CASTGRANEQYF	TRBV28	NA	TRBJ2-7	NA
TGTGCCAGCATCGCTAGCGGGAGAACCGGGGAGCTGTTTTTT	CASIASGRTGELFF	TRBV2	NA	TRBJ2-2	TRBD2
TGTGCCAGCAGTCCCCCAGGGTTGGGAGAGGCATTTAACTACGAGCAGTACTTC	CASSPPGLGEAFNYEQYF	TRBV28	once	TRBJ2-7	NA
TGTGCCTGGAAAAGGGGGCAGAAGTATGGCTACACCTTC	CAWKRGQKYGYTF	TRBV30	NA	TRBJ1-2	TRBD1
TGTGCCTGGAGGGCAGGGCCGGTTAACTATGGCTACACCTTC	CAWRAGPVNYGYTF	TRBV30	NA	TRBJ1-2	NA
TGTGCCAGCAGTTTAGTAGGGTCCACTGAAGCTTTCTTT	CASSLVGSTEAFF	TRBV27	NA	TRBJ1-1	NA
TGTGCCAGCCACACACAGGTTACAACTAATGAAAAACTGTTTTTT	CASHTQVTTNEKLFF	TRBV6-5	NA	TRBJ1-4	NA
TGTGCCAGCAGTTTAGGGAGCAATCAGCCCCAGCATTTT	CASSLGSNQPQHF	TRBV27	NA	TRBJ1-5	NA
TGTGCCAGCAGTGAGGGGCCGTGGGCCCCCCAGATCTACAATGAGCAGTTCTTC	CASSEGPWAPQIYNEQFF	TRBV6-1	NA	TRBJ2-1	NA
TGTGCCAGCAGCTTAGTAGGGAATAATGAGCAGTTCTTC	CASSLVGNNEQFF	TRBV11-2	NA	TRBJ2-1	NA
TGTGCCAGTAGTACAGGACAGGGGGTCTCCGAGCAGTACTTC	CASSTGQGVSEQYF	TRBV19	NA	TRBJ2-7	TRBD1
TGTGCCAGCCATAAACAGGGTACCACTGAAGCTTTCTTT	CASHKQGTTEAFF	TRBV14	NA	TRBJ1-1	NA
TGTGCCAGCAGCTTACACCTGAATTATGCTGGAAACACCATATATTTT	CASSLHLNYAGNTIYF	TRBV7-8	NA	TRBJ1-3	NA
TGCGCCAGCAGCCACCTCGGACAGGGAGCTGGGAATGAGCAGTTCTTC	CASSHLGQGAGNEQFF	TRBV4-1	once	TRBJ2-1	TRBD1
TGTGCCAGCAGCGTTAGACTAGCGGGAACAATCGGGGAGCTGTTTTTT	CASSVRLAGTIGELFF	TRBV9	NA	TRBJ2-2	TRBD2
TGTGCCAGCACCGGCCGGACTAGCGGGGGATCAGATACGCAGTATTTT	CASTGRTSGGSDTQYF	TRBV9	NA	TRBJ2-3	TRBD2
TGTGCCAGCAGTTTGCGGGGCGTCCACGAGCAGTACTTC	CASSLRGVHEQYF	TRBV27	NA	TRBJ2-7	NA
TGTGCCAGCAGCTCCACTAGCGGGAGTCGGTTCGGGGAGCTGTTTTTT	CASSSTSGSRFGELFF	TRBV7-6	NA	TRBJ2-2	TRBD2
TGTGCCAGCTCACTGGACAGGGAAGAGACCCAGTACTTC	CASSLDREETQYF	TRBV18	NA	TRBJ2-5	TRBD1
TGTGCCAGCAGTTCCCCGGAAGAGATGAAGGACGAGCAGTACTTC	CASSSPEEMKDEQYF	TRBV28	NA	TRBJ2-7	NA
TGTGCCAGCAGTCAACTGACGGGAAACACTGAAGCTTTCTTT	CASSQLTGNTEAFF	TRBV2	NA	TRBJ1-1	NA
TGTGCCAGCAGTCCAAGACTAGCGGGAGTTAACAATGAGCAGTTCTTC	CASSPRLAGVNNEQFF	TRBV27	NA	TRBJ2-1	TRBD2
TGTGCCACCGGGGGCGGAGGAAATCAGCCCCAGCATTTT	CATGGGGNQPQHF	TRBV15	NA	TRBJ1-5	NA
TGTGCCAGTAGTACTAGCGGGAGGACAAGCTACGAGCAGTACTTC	CASSTSGRTSYEQYF	TRBV19	NA	TRBJ2-7	TRBD2
TGTGCCAGCAGCTTTTGGAATGAAAAACTGTTTTTT	CASSFWNEKLFF	TRBV7-2	NA	TRBJ1-4	NA
TGTGCCACCACCGACTTCGTTTTATGGTATGGCTACACCTTC	CATTDFVLWYGYTF	TRBV2	NA	TRBJ1-2	NA
TGTGCCAGCAGTGGGGAGGACAGGGGGCAAAGATACGAGCAGTACTTC	CASSGEDRGQRYEQYF	TRBV28	once	TRBJ2-7	TRBD1
TGTGCCAGCAGCCCTTCTCTAGCGGGGGTCAAAGAGACCCAGTACTTC	CASSPSLAGVKETQYF	TRBV7-2	few	TRBJ2-5	TRBD2
TGCGCCAGCAGACTAGGGACAGGGGCAGGGGGAGAGACCCAGTACTTC	CASRLGTGAGGETQYF	TRBV5-1	NA	TRBJ2-5	TRBD1
TGTGCCAGTAGCCGCCGCGGGGGGGACAATCAGCCCCAGCATTTT	CASSRRGGDNQPQHF	TRBV19	few	TRBJ1-5	NA
TGTGCCAGTGCCCCAGGGACAGGCAGAACTGGGGCCAACGTCCTGACTTTC	CASAPGTGRTGANVLTF	TRBV19	once	TRBJ2-6	TRBD1
TGTGCCAGCAGTGACTCTGGCACCGGGGGGTTCGGCTACACCTTC	CASSDSGTGGFGYTF	TRBV6-4	NA	TRBJ1-2	NA
TGTGCCAGCAGCTTGGGTGACAGGGATGGCTACACCTTC	CASSLGDRDGYTF	TRBV5-5	NA	TRBJ1-2	TRBD1
TGTGCCAGCAGACCGGACAAAAGGGACACTGAAGCTTTCTTT	CASRPDKRDTEAFF	TRBV11-2	NA	TRBJ1-1	NA
TGTGCCAGCAGGAAAGAGGGCAGGGTCACAGATACGCAGTATTTT	CASRKEGRVTDTQYF	TRBV11-1	NA	TRBJ2-3	NA
TGTGCCAGCAGCCAAGTTAGCAGGGGGCTAAATTCACCCCTCCACTTT	CASSQVSRGLNSPLHF	TRBV4-2	NA	TRBJ1-6	TRBD1